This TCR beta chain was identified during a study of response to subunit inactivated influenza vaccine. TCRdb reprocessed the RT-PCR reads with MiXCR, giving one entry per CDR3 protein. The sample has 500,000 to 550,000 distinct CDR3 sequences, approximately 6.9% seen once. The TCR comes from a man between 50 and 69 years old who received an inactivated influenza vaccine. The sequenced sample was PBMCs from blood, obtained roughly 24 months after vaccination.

CDR3 nucleotide sequence: TGTGCCACCAGCAGAGATCGTCAGGGACAGGTATACAATGAGCAGTTCTTC. Protein: CATSRDRQGQVYNEQFF. The rearrangement links TRBV15 to TRBJ2-1, with 8 bases identical to TRBD1. The CDR3 loop spans 17 amino acids. Germline assignment: CDR1 LNHNV and CDR2 YYDKDF (reference sequence). V gave up 0 bases and J gave up 4 bases; unmatched junction bases: 8. The complete variable domain, with remaining parts taken from reference TRBV15 and TRBJ2-1, reads DAMVIQNPRYQVTQFGKPVTLSCSQTLNHNVMYWYQQKSSQAPKLLFHYYDKDFNNEADTPDNFQSRRPNTSFCFLDIRSPGLGDTAMYLCATSRDRQGQVYNEQFFGPGTRLTVL.